These 6 T cell receptor beta chains came from one sample sequenced in a study of OX40 agonist ivuxolimab in advanced cancers. TCRdb's copy holds only in-frame clones and misses some; the assay was immunoSEQ multiplex PCR. Here the sample spans about 75,000 clones, approximately 81% being singletons. The input for sequencing was CD4+ or CD8+ T cells sorted from blood, taken in a trial of the OX40 agonist ivuxolimab. The receptors come from an adult with an advanced solid tumor such as melanoma, head and neck, liver or kidney cancer.

The V and J genes are TRBV6-6 and TRBJ1-2, with TRBD1 as a possible D gene (6 bases). This CDR3 region has 11 residues. The germline gives CDR1 MNHNY, CDR2 SVGAGI (reference sequence). Trimming shortened V by 5 bases and J by 6 bases, and 7 bases separated the two germline ends. CDR3 protein: CASSHRDGYTF. CDR3 nucleotides: TGTGCCAGCAGTCACAGGGATGGCTACACCTTC.

The chain is built from TRBV27 and TRBJ2-5; D perhaps matches TRBD1 (5 bases). This CDR3 region has 13 residues. Germline V lookup: CDR1 MNHEY, CDR2 SMNVEV (reference sequence). The V gene lost 4 bases and the J gene lost 5 bases, with 11 bases spanning the gap. The CDR3, as DNA: TGTGCCAGCAGTTGGGCCCCAGGGGAGACCCAGTACTTC. This codes for CASSWAPGETQYF.

This clone has only a few counts. This chain links TRBV2 with TRBJ2-7, with D unclear. CDR3 length: 14 amino acids. V lost 4 bases and J lost 3, with 13 bases in between. Germline V lookup: CDR1 SNHLY, CDR2 FYNNEI. As DNA, the CDR3 is TGTGCCAGCAGTGTATGGTTGTCGGACTACGAGCAGTACTTC. It specifies CASSVWLSDYEQYF.

The CDR3 sequence is CASSLEGGGYTF. The CDR3 nucleotides read TGCGCCAGCAGCTTGGAAGGGGGAGGCTACACCTTC. The rearrangement uses TRBV5-1 and TRBJ1-2; maybe TRBD1 (6 bases). This CDR3 region has 12 residues. V was cut by 0 bases and J by 8 bases, with 8 bases left in between. Germline lookup yields CDR1 SGHRS and CDR2 YFSETQ.

V is TRBV29-1 and J is TRBJ2-2; tentatively, D is TRBD2 (5 bases). In germline, CDR1 is SQVTM, CDR2 ANQGSEA. This CDR3 is 16 amino acids long. The CDR3 nucleotides read TGCCACGGCCCAATTCGGGGTTTCGTGGTCCCCGGGGAGCTGTTTTTT. Its translation: CHGPIRGFVVPGELFF.

The chain is built from TRBV7-6 and TRBJ2-7; perhaps TRBD1 as D (5 bases). V was clipped by 1 base and J by 2 bases, with 12 bases between them. CDR3 size: 15 residues. CDR1 and CDR2 (germline): SGHVS, FNYEAQ. CDR3 loop: CASSLVAGPTYEQYF. CDR3 DNA: TGTGCCAGCAGCTTAGTGGCAGGGCCTACCTACGAGCAGTACTTC. The variable domain in full, with the rest retrieved from reference TRBV7-6 and TRBJ2-7, is GAGVSQSPRYKVTKRGQDVALRCDPISGHVSLYWYRQALGQGPEFLTYFNYEAQQDKSGLPNDRFSAERPEGSISTLTIQRTEQRDSAMYRCASSLVAGPTYEQYFGPGTRLTVT.